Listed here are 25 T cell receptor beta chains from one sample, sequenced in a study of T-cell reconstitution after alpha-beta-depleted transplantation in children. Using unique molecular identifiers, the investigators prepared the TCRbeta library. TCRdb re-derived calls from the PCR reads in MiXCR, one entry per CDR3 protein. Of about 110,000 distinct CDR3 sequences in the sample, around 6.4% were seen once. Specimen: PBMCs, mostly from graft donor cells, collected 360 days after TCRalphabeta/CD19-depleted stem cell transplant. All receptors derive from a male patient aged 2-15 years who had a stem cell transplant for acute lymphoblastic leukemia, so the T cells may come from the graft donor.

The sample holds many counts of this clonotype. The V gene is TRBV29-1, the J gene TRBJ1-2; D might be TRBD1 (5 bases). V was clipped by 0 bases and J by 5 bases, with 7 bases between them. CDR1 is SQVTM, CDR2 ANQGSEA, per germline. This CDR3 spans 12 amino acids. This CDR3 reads CSVEEGVYGYTF. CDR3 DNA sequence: TGCAGCGTTGAAGAAGGGGTGTATGGCTACACCTTC.

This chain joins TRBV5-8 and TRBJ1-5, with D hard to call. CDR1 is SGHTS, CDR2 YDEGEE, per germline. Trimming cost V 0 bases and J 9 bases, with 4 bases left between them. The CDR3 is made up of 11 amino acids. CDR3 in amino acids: CASSLAWPQHF. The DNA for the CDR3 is TGTGCCAGCAGCTTGGCCTGGCCCCAGCATTTT.

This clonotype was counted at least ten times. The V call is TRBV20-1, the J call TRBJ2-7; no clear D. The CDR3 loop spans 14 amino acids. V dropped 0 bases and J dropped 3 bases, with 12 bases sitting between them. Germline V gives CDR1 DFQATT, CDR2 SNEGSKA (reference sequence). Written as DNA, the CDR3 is TGCAGTGCTAGAGATCCTACATCCAACTACGAGCAGTACTTC. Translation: CSARDPTSNYEQYF.

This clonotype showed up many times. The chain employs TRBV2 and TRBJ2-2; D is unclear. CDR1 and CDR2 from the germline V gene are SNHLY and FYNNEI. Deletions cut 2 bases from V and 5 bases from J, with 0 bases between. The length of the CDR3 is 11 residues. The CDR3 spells CASSETGELFF. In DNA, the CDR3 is TGTGCCAGCAGTGAAACCGGGGAGCTGTTTTTT. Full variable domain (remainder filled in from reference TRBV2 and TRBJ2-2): EPEVTQTPSHQVTQMGQEVILRCVPISNHLYFYWYRQILGQKVEFLVSFYNNEISEKSEIFDDQFSVERPDGSNFTLKIRSTKLEDSAMYFCASSETGELFFGEGSRLTVL.

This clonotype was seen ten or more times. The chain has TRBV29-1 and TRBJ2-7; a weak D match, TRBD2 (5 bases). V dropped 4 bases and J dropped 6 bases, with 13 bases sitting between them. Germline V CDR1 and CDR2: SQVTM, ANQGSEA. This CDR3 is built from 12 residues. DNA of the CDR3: TGCAGCGTTGCCGGGGATCGAGGCGAGCAGTACTTC. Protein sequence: CSVAGDRGEQYF.

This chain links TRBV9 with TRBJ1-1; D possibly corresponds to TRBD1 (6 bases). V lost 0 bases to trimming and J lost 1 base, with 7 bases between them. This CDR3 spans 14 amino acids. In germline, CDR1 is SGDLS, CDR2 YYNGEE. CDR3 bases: TGTGCCAGCAGCGTAGGACAGGCGAACACTGAAGCTTTCTTT. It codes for CASSVGQANTEAFF.

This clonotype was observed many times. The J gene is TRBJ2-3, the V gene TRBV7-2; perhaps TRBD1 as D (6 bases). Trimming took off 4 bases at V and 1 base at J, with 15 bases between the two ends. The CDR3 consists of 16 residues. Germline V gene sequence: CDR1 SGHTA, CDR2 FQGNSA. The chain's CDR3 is CASSSIHRVGTDTQYF. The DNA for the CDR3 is TGTGCCAGCAGCTCCATTCACAGGGTAGGCACAGATACGCAGTATTTT.

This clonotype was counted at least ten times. CDR3 DNA: TGCGCCAGCAGCTTGTGGCCTGCACTAGCGGGGGACCTCTACGAGCAGTACTTC. Its translation: CASSLWPALAGDLYEQYF. The rearrangement joins TRBV5-1 to TRBJ2-7; TRBD2 matches at 11 bases. V lost 1 base to trimming and J lost 3 bases; unmatched junction nucleotides: 12. From germline, CDR1 is SGHRS and CDR2 YFSETQ. There are 18 residues in the CDR3.

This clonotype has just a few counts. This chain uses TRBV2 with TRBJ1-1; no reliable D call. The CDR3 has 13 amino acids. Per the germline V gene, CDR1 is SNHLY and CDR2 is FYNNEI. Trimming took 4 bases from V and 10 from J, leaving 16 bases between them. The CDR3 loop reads CASSVRQNHAAFF. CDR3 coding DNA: TGTGCCAGCAGTGTCCGCCAGAATCATGCAGCTTTCTTT.

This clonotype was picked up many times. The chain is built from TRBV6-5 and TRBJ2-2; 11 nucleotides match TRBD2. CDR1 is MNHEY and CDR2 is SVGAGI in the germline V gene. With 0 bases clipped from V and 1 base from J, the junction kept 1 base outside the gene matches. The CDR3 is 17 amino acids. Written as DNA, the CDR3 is TGTGCCAGCAGTTACTCCCTAGCGGGGGGGAACACCGGGGAGCTGTTTTTT. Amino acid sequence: CASSYSLAGGNTGELFF.

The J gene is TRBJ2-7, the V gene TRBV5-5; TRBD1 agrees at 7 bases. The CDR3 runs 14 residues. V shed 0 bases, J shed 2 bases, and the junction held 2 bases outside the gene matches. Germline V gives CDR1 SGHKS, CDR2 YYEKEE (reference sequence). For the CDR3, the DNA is TGTGCCAGCAGCTTGGGGGACAGCCCCTACGAGCAGTACTTC. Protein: CASSLGDSPYEQYF.

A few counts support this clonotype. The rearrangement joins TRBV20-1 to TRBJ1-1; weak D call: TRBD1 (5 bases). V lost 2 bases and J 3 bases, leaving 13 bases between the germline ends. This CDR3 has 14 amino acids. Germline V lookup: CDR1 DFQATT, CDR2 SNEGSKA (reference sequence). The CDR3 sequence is CSARTFSGDTEAFF. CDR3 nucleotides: TGCAGTGCTAGAACCTTTTCGGGGGACACTGAAGCTTTCTTT.

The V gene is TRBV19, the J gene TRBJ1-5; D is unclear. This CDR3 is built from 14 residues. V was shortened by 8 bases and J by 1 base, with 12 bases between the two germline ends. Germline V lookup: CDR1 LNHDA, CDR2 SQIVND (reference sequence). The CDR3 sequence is CASEAGGSNQPQHF. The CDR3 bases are TGTGCCAGTGAGGCAGGTGGAAGCAATCAGCCCCAGCATTTT.

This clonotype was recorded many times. The CDR3 here is CASSVDPETGPLDNQPQHF. The CDR3 nucleotides are TGTGCCAGCAGCGTAGATCCCGAGACAGGGCCCCTTGACAATCAGCCCCAGCATTTT. The chain couples TRBV9 to TRBJ1-5, with 7 bases that match TRBD1. Looked up from germline, CDR1 is SGDLS and CDR2 is YYNGEE. The CDR3 length is 19 residues. Germline trimming cut 0 bases from V and 3 bases from J; bases unmatched to any gene: 15.

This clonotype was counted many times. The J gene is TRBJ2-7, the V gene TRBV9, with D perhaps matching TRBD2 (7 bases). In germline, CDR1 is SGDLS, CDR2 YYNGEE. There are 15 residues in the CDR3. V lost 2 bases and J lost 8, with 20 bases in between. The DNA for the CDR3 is TGTGCCAGCAGCGTGTCCGGGACTACAGGGTCCCAGCAGTACTTC. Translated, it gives CASSVSGTTGSQQYF.

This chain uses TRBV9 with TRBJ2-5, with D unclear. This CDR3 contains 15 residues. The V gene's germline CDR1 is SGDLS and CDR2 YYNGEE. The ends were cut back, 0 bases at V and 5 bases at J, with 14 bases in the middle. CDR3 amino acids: CASSVARHPRETQYF. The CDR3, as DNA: TGTGCCAGCAGCGTAGCGCGACACCCTCGGGAGACCCAGTACTTC. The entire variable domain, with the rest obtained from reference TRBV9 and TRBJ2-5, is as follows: DSGVTQTPKHLITATGQRVTLRCSPRSGDLSVYWYQQSLDQGLQFLIQYYNGEERAKGNILERFSAQQFPDLHSELNLSSLELGDSALYFCASSVARHPRETQYFGPGTRLLVL.

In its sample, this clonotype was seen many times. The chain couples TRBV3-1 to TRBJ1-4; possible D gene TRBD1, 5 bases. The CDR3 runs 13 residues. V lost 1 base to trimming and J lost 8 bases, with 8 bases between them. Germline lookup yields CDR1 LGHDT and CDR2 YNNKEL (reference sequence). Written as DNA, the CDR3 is TGTGCCAGCAGCCAAGCAGGGTACGAAAAACTGTTTTTT. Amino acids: CASSQAGYEKLFF. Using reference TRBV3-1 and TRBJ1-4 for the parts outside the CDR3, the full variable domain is DTAVSQTPKYLVTQMGNDKSIKCEQNLGHDTMYWYKQDSKKFLKIMFSYNNKELIINETVPNRFSPKSPDKAHLNLHINSLELGDSAVYFCASSQAGYEKLFFGSGTQLSVL.

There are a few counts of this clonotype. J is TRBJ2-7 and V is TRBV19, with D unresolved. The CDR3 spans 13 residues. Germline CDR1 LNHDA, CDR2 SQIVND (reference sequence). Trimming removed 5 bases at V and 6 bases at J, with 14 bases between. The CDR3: CASSSSLTSEQYF. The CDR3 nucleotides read TGTGCCAGTAGTTCCAGTTTAACAAGCGAGCAGTACTTC.

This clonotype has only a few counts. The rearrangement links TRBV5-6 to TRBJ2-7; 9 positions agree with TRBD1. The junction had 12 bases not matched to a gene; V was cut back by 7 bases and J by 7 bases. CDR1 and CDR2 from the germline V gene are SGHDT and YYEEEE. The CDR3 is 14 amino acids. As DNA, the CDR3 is TGTGCCAGCGAGCCGGGACAGGGCCTTGGGGAGCAGTACTTC. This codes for CASEPGQGLGEQYF.

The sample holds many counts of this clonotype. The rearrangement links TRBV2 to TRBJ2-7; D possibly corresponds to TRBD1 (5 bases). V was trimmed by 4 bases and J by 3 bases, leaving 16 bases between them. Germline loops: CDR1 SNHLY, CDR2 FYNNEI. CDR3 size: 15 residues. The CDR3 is CASSGQIKKIYEQYF. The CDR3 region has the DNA TGTGCCAGCAGTGGACAGATCAAGAAGATCTACGAGCAGTACTTC.

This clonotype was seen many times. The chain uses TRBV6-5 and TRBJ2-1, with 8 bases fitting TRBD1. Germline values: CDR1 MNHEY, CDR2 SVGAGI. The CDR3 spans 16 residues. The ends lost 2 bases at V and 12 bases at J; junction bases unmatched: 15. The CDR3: CASSYVHYRTGQGQFF. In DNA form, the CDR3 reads TGTGCCAGCAGTTACGTTCACTATCGGACAGGGCAGGGGCAGTTCTTC.

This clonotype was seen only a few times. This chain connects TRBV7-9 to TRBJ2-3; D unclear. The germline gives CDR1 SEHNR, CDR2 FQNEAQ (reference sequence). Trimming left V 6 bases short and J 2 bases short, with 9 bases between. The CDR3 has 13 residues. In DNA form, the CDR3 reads TGTGCCAGCAGACGCCCCCTCACAGATACGCAGTATTTT. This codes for CASRRPLTDTQYF.

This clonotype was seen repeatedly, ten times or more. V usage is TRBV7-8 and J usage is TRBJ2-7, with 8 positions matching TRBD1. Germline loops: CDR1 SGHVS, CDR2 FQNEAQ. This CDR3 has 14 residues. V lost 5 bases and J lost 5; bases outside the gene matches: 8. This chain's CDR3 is CASSNRQGMHEQYF. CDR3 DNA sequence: TGTGCCAGCAGCAACCGACAGGGGATGCACGAGCAGTACTTC.

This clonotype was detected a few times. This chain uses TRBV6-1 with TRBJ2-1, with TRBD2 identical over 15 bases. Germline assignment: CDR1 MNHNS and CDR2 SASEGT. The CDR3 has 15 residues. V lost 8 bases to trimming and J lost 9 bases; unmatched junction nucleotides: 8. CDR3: CASGSGLAGGSEQFF. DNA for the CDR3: TGTGCCAGCGGGTCGGGACTAGCGGGGGGAAGTGAGCAGTTCTTC.

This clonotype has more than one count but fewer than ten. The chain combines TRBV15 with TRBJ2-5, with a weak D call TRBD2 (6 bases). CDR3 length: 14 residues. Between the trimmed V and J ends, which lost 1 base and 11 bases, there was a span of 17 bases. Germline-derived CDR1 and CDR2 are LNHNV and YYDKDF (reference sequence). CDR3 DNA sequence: TGTGCCACCAGCAGAGGCGGGGATAGAGCCGGGCAGTACTTC. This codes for CATSRGGDRAGQYF. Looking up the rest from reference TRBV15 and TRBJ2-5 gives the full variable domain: DAMVIQNPRYQVTQFGKPVTLSCSQTLNHNVMYWYQQKSSQAPKLLFHYYDKDFNNEADTPDNFQSRRPNTSFCFLDIRSPGLGDTAMYLCATSRGGDRAGQYFGPGTRLLVL.